Listed below are T cell receptor beta chains from one sample, sequenced in a study of blood T cells in healthy people across ages. TCRdb itself ran the 5' RACE reads through MiXCR, one entry per CDR3 protein. The sample has around 900,000 distinct CDR3 sequences, 45% to 60% seen once; the top ten hold about 22%. Sequenced sample: blood. These receptors originate from a woman aged 55-75 years in good health. Each CDR3 is given with its conserved first and last residue. D genes are given only for firm matches. The size entry is marked missing in some rows and otherwise reads once, few, many or a size class.

J gene	D gene	V gene	clone size	CDR3 DNA	CDR3 protein
TRBJ2-7	TRBD2	TRBV20-1	.	TGCAGTGCTAGTAGACGGACTAGAGCTTCCTACGAGCAGTACTTC	CSASRRTRASYEQYF
TRBJ2-3	.	TRBV27	few	TGTGCCGTCAGAGGGGAGCCCGGTTCCGGCGGTGATACGCAGTATTTT	CAVRGEPGSGGDTQYF
TRBJ2-7	TRBD1	TRBV28	.	TGTGCCAGCAGTTCAATCCGGGACAGGGGGCCTAACGAGCAGTACTTC	CASSSIRDRGPNEQYF
TRBJ2-7	.	TRBV19	once	TGTGCCAGTAGTAGGGACGGACACTACGAGCAGTACTTC	CASSRDGHYEQYF
TRBJ2-1	TRBD1	TRBV6-1	.	TGTGCCAGCAGGGCGACAGGGATCATCTACAATGAGCAGTTCTTC	CASRATGIIYNEQFF
TRBJ1-2	.	TRBV9	once	TGTGCCGGCAGCGTAGGGGGATACTATGGCTACACCTTC	CAGSVGGYYGYTF
TRBJ1-1	.	TRBV20-1	.	TGCAGTGCTAGTAGACACTCGAACACTGAAGCTTTCTTT	CSASRHSNTEAFF
TRBJ2-3	.	TRBV19	few	TGTGCCAGTAGTATCGGTCGGAACACAGATACGCAGTATTTT	CASSIGRNTDTQYF
TRBJ2-1	TRBD2	TRBV6-2/TRBV6-3	few	TGTGCCAGCAGTTACTCGACTAGCGGGCTCTACAATGAGCAGTTCTTC	CASSYSTSGLYNEQFF
TRBJ2-5	.	TRBV5-1	few	TGCGCCAGCAGCTTGGGGCTAGCTATGGAGACCCAGTACTTC	CASSLGLAMETQYF
TRBJ1-2	TRBD1	TRBV20-1	few	TGCAGTGCTAGACTGACAGGGGATGGCTACACCTTC	CSARLTGDGYTF
TRBJ2-3	.	TRBV29-1	.	TGCAGCGTTATGACCGCGCTCGCCCGGGATGAGCAGTATTTT	CSVMTALARDEQYF
TRBJ2-1	TRBD2	TRBV9	.	TGTGCCGGCAGACCCGGGAGGGCCCTAGAAAATGAGCAGTTCTTC	CAGRPGRALENEQFF
TRBJ2-3	.	TRBV7-8	many	TGTGCCAGCAGCCGAGGAGGAGATGATACGCAGTATTTT	CASSRGGDDTQYF
TRBJ2-7	.	TRBV18	few	TGTGCCAGCTCACCACCAAAAGGAGGTTACGAGCAGTACTTC	CASSPPKGGYEQYF
TRBJ1-2	.	TRBV9	once	TGTGCCAGCAGCACCTCAGGTCCCGGCTACACCTTC	CASSTSGPGYTF
TRBJ2-1	.	TRBV7-2	.	TGTGCCAGCAGCTTCCTGCTTGGGGGAGCTGAGCAGTTCTTC	CASSFLLGGAEQFF
TRBJ2-7	TRBD1	TRBV29-1	few	TGCAGCGCCCTGCGTGGGACAGGGGGAGGGTACGAGCAGTACTTC	CSALRGTGGGYEQYF
TRBJ1-1	.	TRBV21-1	.	TGTGCCAGCAGCAAACTAAACCCGGGACTACGGATTATGAACACTGAAGCTTTCTTT	CASSKLNPGLRIMNTEAFF
TRBJ1-6	.	TRBV6-5	.	TGTGCCAGCGGGCGGGTAGAATCCTATAATTCACCCCTCCACTTT	CASGRVESYNSPLHF
TRBJ2-3	.	TRBV7-9	few	TGTGCCAGCAGCTTCACTTCCGCCAGCACAGATACGCAGTATTTT	CASSFTSASTDTQYF
TRBJ2-7	.	TRBV9	few	TGTGCCAGCAGCGTAGGGGCGGACCGATCCTACGAGCAGTACTTC	CASSVGADRSYEQYF
TRBJ2-2	TRBD1	TRBV28	.	TGTGCCAGCAGTTTGACAGGGGTTTCTGTTCCCGGGGAGCTGTTTTTT	CASSLTGVSVPGELFF
TRBJ2-3	TRBD2	TRBV9	few	TGTGCCAGCAGCGTAGTGGGGCGGACTAGCGGGAGGTTCATCCGCGCAGATACGCAGTATTTT	CASSVVGRTSGRFIRADTQYF